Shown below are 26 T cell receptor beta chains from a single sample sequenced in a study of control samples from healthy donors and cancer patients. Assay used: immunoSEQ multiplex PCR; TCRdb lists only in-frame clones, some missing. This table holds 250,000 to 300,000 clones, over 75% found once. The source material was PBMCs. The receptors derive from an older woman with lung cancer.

The CDR3 here is CASSKRSRGVRNEQFF. CDR3 bases: TGTGCCAGTAGTAAAAGGAGCAGGGGTGTAAGGAATGAGCAGTTCTTC. The chain combines TRBV19 with TRBJ2-1, with D possibly TRBD1 on 6 matching bases. The CDR3 is 16 amino acids. Germline V gene data show CDR1 as LNHDA and CDR2 as SQIVND (reference sequence). V was cut by 4 bases and J by 7 bases, with 20 bases left in between.

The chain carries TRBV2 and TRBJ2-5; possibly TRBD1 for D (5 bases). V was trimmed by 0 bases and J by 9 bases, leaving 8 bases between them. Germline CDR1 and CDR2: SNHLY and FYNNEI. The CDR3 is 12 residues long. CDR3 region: CASSEAGAPQYF. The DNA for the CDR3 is TGTGCCAGCAGTGAAGCAGGGGCGCCCCAGTACTTC.

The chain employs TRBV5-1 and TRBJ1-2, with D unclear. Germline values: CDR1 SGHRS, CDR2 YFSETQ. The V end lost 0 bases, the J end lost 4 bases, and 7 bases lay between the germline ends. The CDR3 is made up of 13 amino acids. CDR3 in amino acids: CASSLEAGYGYTF. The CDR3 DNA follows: TGCGCCAGCAGCTTGGAGGCAGGCTATGGCTACACCTTC. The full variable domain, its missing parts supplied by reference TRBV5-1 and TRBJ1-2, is KAGVTQTPRYLIKTRGQQVTLSCSPISGHRSVSWYQQTPGQGLQFLFEYFSETQRNKGNFPGRFSGRQFSNSRSEMNVSTLELGDSALYLCASSLEAGYGYTFGSGTRLTVV.

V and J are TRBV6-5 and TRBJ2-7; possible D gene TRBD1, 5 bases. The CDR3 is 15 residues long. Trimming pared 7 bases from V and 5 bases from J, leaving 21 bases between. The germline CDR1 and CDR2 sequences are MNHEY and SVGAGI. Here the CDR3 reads CASKGWSGRVHEQYF. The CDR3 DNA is TGTGCCAGCAAGGGGTGGAGTGGCAGGGTTCACGAGCAGTACTTC.

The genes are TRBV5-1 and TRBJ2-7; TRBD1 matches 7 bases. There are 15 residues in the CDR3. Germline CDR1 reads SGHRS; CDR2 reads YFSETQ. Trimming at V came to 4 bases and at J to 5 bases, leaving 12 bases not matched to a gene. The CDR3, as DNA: TGCGCCAGCAGCGGTAACAGGGGTGATCGCGACGAGCAGTACTTC. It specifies CASSGNRGDRDEQYF.

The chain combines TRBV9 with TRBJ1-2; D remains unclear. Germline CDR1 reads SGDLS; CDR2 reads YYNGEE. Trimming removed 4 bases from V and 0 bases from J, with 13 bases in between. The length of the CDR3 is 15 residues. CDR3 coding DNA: TGTGCCAGCAGCCCGTCCCCCAGCACTAACTATGGCTACACCTTC. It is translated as CASSPSPSTNYGYTF.

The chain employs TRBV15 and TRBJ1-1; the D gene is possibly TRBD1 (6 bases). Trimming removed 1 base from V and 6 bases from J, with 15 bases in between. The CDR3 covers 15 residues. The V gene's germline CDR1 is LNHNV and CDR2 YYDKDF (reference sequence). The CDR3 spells CATSRAGGKLSEAFF. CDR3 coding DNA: TGTGCCACCAGCAGAGCTGGGGGCAAGTTATCTGAAGCTTTCTTT.

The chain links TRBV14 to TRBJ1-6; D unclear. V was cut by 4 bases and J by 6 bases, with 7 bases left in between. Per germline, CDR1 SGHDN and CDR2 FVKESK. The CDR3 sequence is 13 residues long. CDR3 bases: TGTGCCAGCAGCCTACGGGGTAATTCACCCCTCCACTTT. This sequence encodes CASSLRGNSPLHF.

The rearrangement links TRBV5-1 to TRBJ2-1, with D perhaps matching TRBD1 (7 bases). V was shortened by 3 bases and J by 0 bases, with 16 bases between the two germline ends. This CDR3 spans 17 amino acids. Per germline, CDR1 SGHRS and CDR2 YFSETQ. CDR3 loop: CASSSGAQGGSYNEQFF. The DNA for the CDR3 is TGCGCCAGCAGCTCGGGAGCCCAGGGGGGCTCCTACAATGAGCAGTTCTTC.

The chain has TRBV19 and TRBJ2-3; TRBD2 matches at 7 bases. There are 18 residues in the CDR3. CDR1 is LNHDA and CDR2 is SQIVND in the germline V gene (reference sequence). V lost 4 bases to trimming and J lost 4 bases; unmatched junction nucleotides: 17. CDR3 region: CASSKETPTDAGADTQYF. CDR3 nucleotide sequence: TGTGCCAGTAGTAAAGAGACCCCGACGGACGCGGGGGCAGATACGCAGTATTTT.

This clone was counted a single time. The CDR3, as DNA: TGTGCCAGCAGCCCGCGACCGGTTTCAACTAATGAAAAACTGTTTTTT. Protein product: CASSPRPVSTNEKLFF. This chain connects TRBV9 to TRBJ1-4; D is unresolved. Trimming cost V 4 bases and J 0 bases, with 13 bases left between them. The CDR3 is 16 residues long. Germline CDR1 is SGDLS and CDR2 is YYNGEE.

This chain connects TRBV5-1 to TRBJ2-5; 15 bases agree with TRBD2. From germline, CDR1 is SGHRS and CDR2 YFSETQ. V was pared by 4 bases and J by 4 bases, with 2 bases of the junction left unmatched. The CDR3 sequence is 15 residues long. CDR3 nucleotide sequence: TGCGCCAGCAGCGTGGGACTAGCGGGAGGAGAGACCCAGTACTTC. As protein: CASSVGLAGGETQYF. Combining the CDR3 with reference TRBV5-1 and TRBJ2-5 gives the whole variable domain KAGVTQTPRYLIKTRGQQVTLSCSPISGHRSVSWYQQTPGQGLQFLFEYFSETQRNKGNFPGRFSGRQFSNSRSEMNVSTLELGDSALYLCASSVGLAGGETQYFGPGTRLLVL.

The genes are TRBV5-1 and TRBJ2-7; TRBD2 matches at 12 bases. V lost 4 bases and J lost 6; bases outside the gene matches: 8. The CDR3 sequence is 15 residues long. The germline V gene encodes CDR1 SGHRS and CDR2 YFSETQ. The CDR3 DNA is TGCGCCAGCAGCCTGACTAGCGGGAGTTTCGTCGAGCAGTACTTC. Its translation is CASSLTSGSFVEQYF. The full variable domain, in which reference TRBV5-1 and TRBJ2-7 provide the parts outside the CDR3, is KAGVTQTPRYLIKTRGQQVTLSCSPISGHRSVSWYQQTPGQGLQFLFEYFSETQRNKGNFPGRFSGRQFSNSRSEMNVSTLELGDSALYLCASSLTSGSFVEQYFGPGTRLTVT.

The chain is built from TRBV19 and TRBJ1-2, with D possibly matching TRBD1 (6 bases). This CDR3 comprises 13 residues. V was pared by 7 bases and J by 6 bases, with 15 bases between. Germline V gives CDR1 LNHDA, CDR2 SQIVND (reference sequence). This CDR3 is CASTPRGLDGYTF. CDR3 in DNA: TGTGCCAGTACTCCCAGGGGACTGGATGGCTACACCTTC.

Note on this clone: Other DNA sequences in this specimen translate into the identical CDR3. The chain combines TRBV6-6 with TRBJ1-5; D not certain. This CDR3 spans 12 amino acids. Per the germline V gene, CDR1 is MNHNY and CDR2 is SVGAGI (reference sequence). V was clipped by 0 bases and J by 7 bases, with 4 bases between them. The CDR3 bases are TGTGCCAGCAGTTACTCCCCACAGCCCCAGCATTTT. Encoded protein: CASSYSPQPQHF.

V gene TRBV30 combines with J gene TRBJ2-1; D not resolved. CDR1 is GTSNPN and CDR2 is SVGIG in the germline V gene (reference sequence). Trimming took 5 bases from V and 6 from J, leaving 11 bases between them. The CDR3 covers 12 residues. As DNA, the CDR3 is TGTGCCTGGGCCACATCTCGCAATGAGCAGTTCTTC. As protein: CAWATSRNEQFF.

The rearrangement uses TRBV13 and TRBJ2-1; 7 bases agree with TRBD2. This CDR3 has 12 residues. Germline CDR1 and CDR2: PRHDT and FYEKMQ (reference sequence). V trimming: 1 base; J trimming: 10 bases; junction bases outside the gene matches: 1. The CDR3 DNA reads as TGTGCCAGCAGCTTAGCACTAGCGGAGCAGTTCTTC. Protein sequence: CASSLALAEQFF.

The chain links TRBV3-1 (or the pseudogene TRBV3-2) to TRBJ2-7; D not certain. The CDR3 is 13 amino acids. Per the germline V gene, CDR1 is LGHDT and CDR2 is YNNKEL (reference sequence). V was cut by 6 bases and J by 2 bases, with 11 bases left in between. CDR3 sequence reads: CASSSSATYEQYF. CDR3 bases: TGTGCCAGCAGTTCCAGCGCGACCTACGAGCAGTACTTC.

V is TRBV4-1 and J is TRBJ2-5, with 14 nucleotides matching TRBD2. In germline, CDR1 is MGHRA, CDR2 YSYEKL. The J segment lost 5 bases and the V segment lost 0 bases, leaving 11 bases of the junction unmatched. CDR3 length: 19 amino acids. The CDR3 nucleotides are TGCGCCAGCAGCCAAGATTTTATTGGACTAGCGGGAGGAAGGGAGACCCAGTACTTC. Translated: CASSQDFIGLAGGRETQYF.

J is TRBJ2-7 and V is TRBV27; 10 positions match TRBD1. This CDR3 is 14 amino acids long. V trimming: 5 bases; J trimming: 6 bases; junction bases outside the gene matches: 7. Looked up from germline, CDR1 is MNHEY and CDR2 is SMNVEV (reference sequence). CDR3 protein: CASSRRDRGSEQYF. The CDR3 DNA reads TGTGCCAGCAGTCGCCGGGACAGGGGATCCGAGCAGTACTTC.

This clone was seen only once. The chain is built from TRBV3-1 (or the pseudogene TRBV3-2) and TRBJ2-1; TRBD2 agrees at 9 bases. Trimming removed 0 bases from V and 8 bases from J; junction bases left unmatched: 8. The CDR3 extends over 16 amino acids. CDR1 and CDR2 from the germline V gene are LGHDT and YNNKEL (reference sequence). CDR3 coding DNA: TGTGCCAGCAGCCAAGAGGCGGGGGGGGTTTGGGATGAGCAGTTCTTC. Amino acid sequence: CASSQEAGGVWDEQFF.

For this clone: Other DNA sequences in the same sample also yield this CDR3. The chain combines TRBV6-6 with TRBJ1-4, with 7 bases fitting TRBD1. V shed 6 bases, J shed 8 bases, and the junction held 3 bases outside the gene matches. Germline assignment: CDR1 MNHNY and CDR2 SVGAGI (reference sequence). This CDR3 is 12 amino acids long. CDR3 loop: CASSLQGEKLFF. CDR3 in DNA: TGTGCCAGCAGCTTACAGGGGGAAAAACTGTTTTTT.

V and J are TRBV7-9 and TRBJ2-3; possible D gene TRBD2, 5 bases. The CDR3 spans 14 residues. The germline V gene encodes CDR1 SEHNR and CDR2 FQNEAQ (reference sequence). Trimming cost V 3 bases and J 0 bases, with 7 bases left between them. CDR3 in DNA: TGTGCCAGCAGCTTCGGACTTAGCACAGATACGCAGTATTTT. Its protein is CASSFGLSTDTQYF.

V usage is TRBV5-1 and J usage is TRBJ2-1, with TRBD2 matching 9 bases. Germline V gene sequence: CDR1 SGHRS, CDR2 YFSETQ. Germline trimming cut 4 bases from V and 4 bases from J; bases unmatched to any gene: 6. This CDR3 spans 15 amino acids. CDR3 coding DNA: TGCGCCAGCAGCCCCAGCGGGGGGAATTACAATGAGCAGTTCTTC. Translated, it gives CASSPSGGNYNEQFF.

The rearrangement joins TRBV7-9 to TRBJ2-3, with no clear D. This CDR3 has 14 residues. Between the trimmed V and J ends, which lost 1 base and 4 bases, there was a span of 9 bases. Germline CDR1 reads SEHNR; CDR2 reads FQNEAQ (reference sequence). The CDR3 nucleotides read TGTGCCAGCAGCTTAGGCCTAGATGCAGATACGCAGTATTTT. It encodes CASSLGLDADTQYF. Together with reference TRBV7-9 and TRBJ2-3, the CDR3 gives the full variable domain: DTGVSQNPRHKITKRGQNVTFRCDPISEHNRLYWYRQTLGQGPEFLTYFQNEAQLEKSRLLSDRFSAERPKGSFSTLEIQRTEQGDSAMYLCASSLGLDADTQYFGPGTRLTVL.

CDR3 sequence reads: CASSRNREGSQHF. CDR3 nucleotide sequence: TGTGCCAGCAGCCGGAACAGGGAAGGAAGCCAGCATTTT. This chain links TRBV3-1 (or the pseudogene TRBV3-2) with TRBJ1-5; D is perhaps TRBD1 (6 bases). V was trimmed by 4 bases and J by 12 bases, leaving 16 bases between them. The V gene's germline CDR1 is LGHDT and CDR2 YNNKEL (reference sequence). This CDR3 is 13 amino acids long.